This T cell receptor (beta chain) was sequenced for a study of CD8+ T cells in alopecia areata. Study conclusions and caveats: In patients, TCRs were shared less clearly than in mice, and HLA may possibly be involved. Lesional scalp, notably in alopecia totalis/universalis, had clonality above that of normal scalp.

This clone has more than one count but fewer than ten. Its target is unknown. Sequencing templates came from extracted RNA that was reverse transcribed into cDNA. Here immunoSEQ multiplex PCR was the method, and the copy in TCRdb shows in-frame clones only, minus some. Of roughly 60,000 clones in the sample, about 40% were seen once. The V gene's germline CDR1 is SQVTM and CDR2 ANQGSEA. With 6 bases removed from V and 1 base from J, the gap between germline ends came to 18 bases. This CDR3 region has 15 residues. Sampling of alopecia areata patients yielded lesional scalp punch biopsies as well as peripheral blood. Investigators sorted PBMCs to obtain both CD4+ and CD8+ T cells.

The origin of this receptor is a human donor with alopecia areata. The sequenced material came from NKG2D-low CD8+ T cells sorted from blood. This chain joins TRBV29-1 and TRBJ1-1; a weak D match, TRBD1 (5 bases). This CDR3 reads CSVSRTGDPNTEAFF. CDR3 coding DNA: TGCAGCGTGAGCCGAACCGGGGACCCGAACACTGAAGCTTTCTTT.